This is a list of T cell receptor beta chains from one sample in a study of cytomegalovirus exposure and HLA in healthy donors. Here immunoSEQ multiplex PCR was the method, and the copy in TCRdb shows in-frame clones only, minus some. The sample gives 90,000 to 150,000 clones, about 88% of which show up once; approximately 4.5% is in the top ten. Input material: PBMCs. The receptors stem from a young man in good health and CMV-seropositive. Each CDR3 is given with its conserved first and last residue. A D gene is named only where the DNA matches it firmly.

TRBV11-3 - CASSFSGASTDTQYF
TRBV6-6 TRBD1 CASQPGTGRGGYTF
TRBV6-4 - CASSDKAGPTDTQYF
TRBV2 - CASTTRTPGSNTEAFF
TRBV5-1 - CASSSRGSSYEQYF
TRBV5-6 - CASSLGTSYNSPLHF
TRBV11-2 - CASSLDMRAPQHF
TRBV7-9 - CASSPGGQPQHF
TRBV7-6 TRBD2 CASSLGSWGGTEYEQFF
TRBV28 - CASRVGQQNTEAFF
TRBV6-6 - CASSPNSRPTYEQYF
TRBV10-3 TRBD1 CASRGQGGNTEAFF
TRBV5-5 - CASSFGRGKDQPQHF
TRBV19 - CASSIPNANIQYF
TRBV15 - CATSRGPTDQPQHF
TRBV7-9 - CASSRGRITEETQYF
TRBV29-1 TRBD1 CSVERGQAGSYEQYF
TRBV5-1 - CASSDMGYGYTF
TRBV10-3 - CAISDGEQYF
TRBV5-1 - CASSRGSGENEKLFF
TRBV5-1 - CASMEQPNTGELFF
TRBV19 TRBD1 CASSHAGTGYEQYF
TRBV5-1 - CASFPLSPGANVLTF
TRBV11-2 - CASSHSQGLGETQYF
TRBV28 - CASSAFPQGYLYEQYF
TRBV4-2 TRBD1 CASSHINSRDRVFQPQHF
TRBV14 TRBD1 CASSYTRDRARGEQFF
TRBV15 - CATSRDRVTQYF
TRBV19 TRBD1 CASSIGGTTGGEAEAFF
TRBV5-1 - CASSFNRAGNEQFF
TRBV5-1 - CASSRGMSGANVLTF
TRBV19 - CASRAGNVLTF
TRBV25-1 - CASTPQPQGRVYF
TRBV27 - CASSLSTANTEAFF
TRBV13 - CASSLGGGGAGNTIYF
TRBV6-5 - CASSYEVTSTDTQYF
TRBV5-5 TRBD2 CASSFTTGTSNEQFF
TRBV6-5 - CASSYTGMDYGYTF
TRBV28 TRBD2 CASTTSLIAGGLRDNEQFF
TRBV19 - CASAPRRQEHNEQFF
TRBV30 - CAWSVGVVATQYF